Listed below are T cell receptor beta chains from one sample, sequenced in a study of T-cell memory formation after mild COVID-19. TCRdb passed the 5' RACE reads through MiXCR, listing each CDR3 protein once. The sample has roughly 480,000 distinct CDR3 sequences, roughly 23% seen once. Sequenced material: PBMCs or a T cell subset sorted from them (not recorded which). These receptors were collected from an adult woman who had mild COVID-19 (a few samples of this study predate the infection). Cell type and time point are not known. The CDR3 runs from the conserved cysteine through the conserved F or W. Each record gives: V gene, J gene, CDR3 length, D gene, clone size, CDR3 DNA, CDR3 protein. A D gene is named only where the DNA matches it firmly. Clone size is shown for a subset of rows, as once, few, many or a class of expanded clone.

v_call: TRBV6-5
j_call: TRBJ2-3
cdr3_length: 14
d_call: .
clone_size: .
cdr3_nt: TGTGCCAGCAGTTACTCGCGGCAAGAGGATACGCAGTATTTT
cdr3_aa: CASSYSRQEDTQYF

v_call: TRBV10-2
j_call: TRBJ1-5
cdr3_length: 13
d_call: .
clone_size: few
cdr3_nt: TGCGCCAGCACTTCAGGACAGAATCAGCCCCAGCATTTT
cdr3_aa: CASTSGQNQPQHF

v_call: TRBV24-1
j_call: TRBJ2-3
cdr3_length: 18
d_call: .
clone_size: few
cdr3_nt: TGTGCCACCTCAAATGGTGGCGGCGCAGGGACTAGCACAGATACGCAGTATTTT
cdr3_aa: CATSNGGGAGTSTDTQYF

v_call: TRBV10-3
j_call: TRBJ2-3
cdr3_length: 14
d_call: TRBD2
clone_size: .
cdr3_nt: TGTGCCATCAGCGGGGGGTTAGCAGGGGATACGCAGTATTTT
cdr3_aa: CAISGGLAGDTQYF

v_call: TRBV7-2
j_call: TRBJ2-2
cdr3_length: 16
d_call: TRBD2
clone_size: few
cdr3_nt: TGTGCCAGCAGCCTTAGCGGGAGGGCGGGCACCGGGGAGCTGTTTTTT
cdr3_aa: CASSLSGRAGTGELFF

v_call: TRBV7-9
j_call: TRBJ2-7
cdr3_length: 15
d_call: TRBD2
clone_size: .
cdr3_nt: TGTGCCAGCGGACCAACTAGCGGGAGGGCCTCCGAGCAGTACTTC
cdr3_aa: CASGPTSGRASEQYF

v_call: TRBV19
j_call: TRBJ2-7
cdr3_length: 14
d_call: TRBD2
clone_size: .
cdr3_nt: TGTGCCAGTAGTTTTCTAGCGGGGGATTACGAGCAGTACTTC
cdr3_aa: CASSFLAGDYEQYF

v_call: TRBV29-1
j_call: TRBJ2-2
cdr3_length: 14
d_call: TRBD2
clone_size: .
cdr3_nt: TGCAGCGCCGGAGCGGGGGCTGGTCCCGGGGAGCTGTTTTTT
cdr3_aa: CSAGAGAGPGELFF

v_call: TRBV24-1
j_call: TRBJ2-1
cdr3_length: 16
d_call: TRBD2
clone_size: few
cdr3_nt: TGTGCCACCAGTGACATCCCGGGACTAGCTTACAATGAGCAGTTCTTC
cdr3_aa: CATSDIPGLAYNEQFF

v_call: TRBV5-1
j_call: TRBJ2-4
cdr3_length: 15
d_call: TRBD2
clone_size: .
cdr3_nt: TGCGCCAGCTCCGCTGGCGGGACTAGTCGAAACATTCAGTACTTC
cdr3_aa: CASSAGGTSRNIQYF

v_call: TRBV5-1
j_call: TRBJ2-7
cdr3_length: 14
d_call: .
clone_size: .
cdr3_nt: TGCGCCAGCGGCGCGGGGTGGAGGGACGGCGAGCAGTACTTC
cdr3_aa: CASGAGWRDGEQYF

v_call: TRBV7-9
j_call: TRBJ1-1
cdr3_length: 12
d_call: .
clone_size: few
cdr3_nt: TGTGCCAGCAGGCCCTTAGCAGGGGAAGCTTTCTTT
cdr3_aa: CASRPLAGEAFF

v_call: TRBV7-2
j_call: TRBJ2-1
cdr3_length: 12
d_call: .
clone_size: .
cdr3_nt: TGTGCCAGCAGCCTCCTCAGGGATGAGCAGTTCTTC
cdr3_aa: CASSLLRDEQFF

v_call: TRBV7-2
j_call: TRBJ1-1
cdr3_length: 13
d_call: .
clone_size: many
cdr3_nt: TGTGCCAGCAGCTTATACACGAACACTGAAGCTTTCTTT
cdr3_aa: CASSLYTNTEAFF

v_call: TRBV4-1
j_call: TRBJ1-4
cdr3_length: 17
d_call: .
clone_size: .
cdr3_nt: TGCGCCAGCAGCCAAGATAGAGGGACCGCTTCTAATGAAAAACTGTTTTTT
cdr3_aa: CASSQDRGTASNEKLFF

v_call: TRBV18
j_call: TRBJ1-5
cdr3_length: 15
d_call: .
clone_size: .
cdr3_nt: TGTGCCAGCTCACACAGCCAGGGCGTGGATCAGCCCCAGCATTTT
cdr3_aa: CASSHSQGVDQPQHF

v_call: TRBV6-2/TRBV6-3
j_call: TRBJ1-1
cdr3_length: 17
d_call: TRBD1
clone_size: .
cdr3_nt: TGTGCCAGCAAGCTCCCGGGACAGGAGGACTTGAACACTGAAGCTTTCTTT
cdr3_aa: CASKLPGQEDLNTEAFF

v_call: TRBV5-5
j_call: TRBJ2-1
cdr3_length: 15
d_call: TRBD2
clone_size: .
cdr3_nt: TGTGCCAGCAGCCTAGGGACCGGGGGGTGGAATGAGCAGTTCTTC
cdr3_aa: CASSLGTGGWNEQFF

v_call: TRBV24-1
j_call: TRBJ2-7
cdr3_length: 17
d_call: TRBD2
clone_size: many
cdr3_nt: TGTGCCACCAGTGATTCACGCCGGGGACTAGCGGGAGAAGGGCAGTACTTC
cdr3_aa: CATSDSRRGLAGEGQYF

v_call: TRBV12-3/TRBV12-4
j_call: TRBJ1-3
cdr3_length: 17
d_call: TRBD1
clone_size: .
cdr3_nt: TGTGCCAGCAGTTCGTCATTCAAGACAGGGGCTGGAAACACCATATATTTT
cdr3_aa: CASSSSFKTGAGNTIYF

v_call: TRBV7-9
j_call: TRBJ1-3
cdr3_length: 13
d_call: .
clone_size: .
cdr3_nt: TGTGCCAGCAGCTCGGGACTCCGGGGCACCATATATTTT
cdr3_aa: CASSSGLRGTIYF

v_call: TRBV11-2
j_call: TRBJ2-3
cdr3_length: 20
d_call: TRBD1
clone_size: .
cdr3_nt: TGTGCCAGCAGGCCTTCATGGTGGGATTCTCCGGGACAGGGGAAGGATACGCAGTATTTT
cdr3_aa: CASRPSWWDSPGQGKDTQYF

v_call: TRBV5-1
j_call: TRBJ2-2
cdr3_length: 16
d_call: .
clone_size: few
cdr3_nt: TGCGCCAGCAGCTTGGTCGGCAGGATCGTCACCGGGGAGCTGTTTTTT
cdr3_aa: CASSLVGRIVTGELFF

v_call: TRBV7-7
j_call: TRBJ2-7
cdr3_length: 14
d_call: .
clone_size: many
cdr3_nt: TGTGCCAGCAGCATTGACTGGCCCTCGAACGAGCAGTACTTC
cdr3_aa: CASSIDWPSNEQYF

v_call: TRBV2
j_call: TRBJ1-2
cdr3_length: 14
d_call: .
clone_size: .
cdr3_nt: TGTGCCAGCAGTGAGGGGTTGGTGGGCTATGGCTACACCTTC
cdr3_aa: CASSEGLVGYGYTF

v_call: TRBV4-2
j_call: TRBJ2-1
cdr3_length: 16
d_call: .
clone_size: .
cdr3_nt: TGTGCCAGCAGCGAAACGGGGGCGAGCTCCTACAATGAGCAGTTCTTC
cdr3_aa: CASSETGASSYNEQFF

v_call: TRBV11-2
j_call: TRBJ1-1
cdr3_length: 16
d_call: .
clone_size: few
cdr3_nt: TGTGCCAGCAGCGCCCAACCCCCGCCGTTGAACACTGAAGCTTTCTTT
cdr3_aa: CASSAQPPPLNTEAFF

v_call: TRBV7-2
j_call: TRBJ1-2
cdr3_length: 14
d_call: .
clone_size: .
cdr3_nt: TGTGCCAGCAGCTCTACGTCCGTGTCCTATGGCTACACCTTC
cdr3_aa: CASSSTSVSYGYTF

v_call: TRBV27
j_call: TRBJ2-1
cdr3_length: 16
d_call: TRBD2
clone_size: few
cdr3_nt: TGTGCCAGCAGTCCTCGGGGTAGCGGGGCCCTTAGGGAGCAGTTCTTC
cdr3_aa: CASSPRGSGALREQFF

v_call: TRBV30
j_call: TRBJ1-1
cdr3_length: 15
d_call: .
clone_size: few
cdr3_nt: TGTGCCTGGAGTGGCCTCGGAGCAGTAAACACTGAAGCTTTCTTT
cdr3_aa: CAWSGLGAVNTEAFF

v_call: TRBV18
j_call: TRBJ1-2
cdr3_length: 16
d_call: TRBD1
clone_size: .
cdr3_nt: TGTGCCAGCTCACCACCGCGCCAGGGGGCGAACTATGGCTACACCTTC
cdr3_aa: CASSPPRQGANYGYTF

v_call: TRBV6-2/TRBV6-3
j_call: TRBJ2-7
cdr3_length: 14
d_call: .
clone_size: .
cdr3_nt: TGTGCCAGCAGACCGACAGCTGGAGGCTACGAGCAGTACTTC
cdr3_aa: CASRPTAGGYEQYF

v_call: TRBV9
j_call: TRBJ2-2
cdr3_length: 14
d_call: .
clone_size: .
cdr3_nt: TGTGCCAGCAGCGTAGACGGGGCAACCGGGGAGCTGTTTTTT
cdr3_aa: CASSVDGATGELFF